The 30 T cell receptor beta chains reported below all come from one sample, sequenced in a study of T cells in pancreatic ductal adenocarcinoma. Assay: immunoSEQ multiplex PCR; the TCRdb copy retains only in-frame clones and omits some. The sample consists of about 30,000 clones, more than 80% of them appearing once. No neoadjuvant therapy was given to the selected pancreatic ductal adenocarcinoma patients before their surgery. The source material was PBMCs. The receptors were sampled from a human donor with pancreatic ductal adenocarcinoma.

The chain recombines TRBV18 with TRBJ2-7; D is possibly TRBD2 (5 bases). The CDR3 runs 13 residues. V lost 6 bases, J lost 3 bases, and 12 bases lay in between. Germline V gene data show CDR1 as KGHSH and CDR2 as LQKENI. CDR3 protein: CASSLSSFYEQYF. In DNA, the CDR3 is TGTGCCAGCTCCCTATCTAGCTTCTACGAGCAGTACTTC.

The rearrangement joins TRBV5-1 to TRBJ1-4; D remains ambiguous. The CDR3 length is 14 residues. Trimming left V 3 bases short and J 0 bases short, with 6 bases between. Germline V gives CDR1 SGHRS, CDR2 YFSETQ. CDR3 in DNA: TGCGCCAGCAGCTCGAGTACAACTAATGAAAAACTGTTTTTT. This sequence encodes CASSSSTTNEKLFF.

CDR3 nucleotide sequence: TGTGCCAGCAGCTCCCTCGGCGATTGGACTAGCGGGCACCAAGAGACCCAGTACTTC. Its translation: CASSSLGDWTSGHQETQYF. The chain combines TRBV7-9 with TRBJ2-5; 11 bases map to TRBD2. From germline, CDR1 is SEHNR and CDR2 FQNEAQ (reference sequence). The CDR3 covers 19 residues. The junction had 13 bases not matched to a gene; V was cut back by 4 bases and J by 0 bases.

The chain uses TRBV7-8 and TRBJ2-3, with 12 bases aligning to TRBD2. The germline V gene encodes CDR1 SGHVS and CDR2 FQNEAQ. This CDR3 is built from 16 residues. After removal of 2 bases from V and 4 bases from J, the junction contained 4 bases not matched to a gene. The CDR3 DNA follows: TGTGCCAGCAGCTTAAGACTAGCGGGAGTTTCAGATACGCAGTATTTT. Protein sequence: CASSLRLAGVSDTQYF.

The chain couples TRBV7-8 to TRBJ2-3; D perhaps matches TRBD2 (5 bases). The CDR3 totals 14 residues. V lost 4 bases, J lost 4 bases, and 12 bases lay in between. Germline loops: CDR1 SGHVS, CDR2 FQNEAQ. The CDR3 DNA is TGTGCCAGCAGCTCCCGAGGCGGGTCAGATACGCAGTATTTT. Protein: CASSSRGGSDTQYF.

The rearrangement uses TRBV21-1 and TRBJ2-1; the table's D call, TRBD2, has no DNA check behind it. TRBV21-1 is an annotated pseudogene. The CDR3 runs to 16 residues. The chain's CDR3 is CASSKGLAGVCNEQFF. In DNA, the CDR3 is TGTGCCAGCAGCAAAGGACTAGCCGGAGTCTGCAATGAGCAGTTCTTC.

CDR3: CASSWDRILDTQYF. The CDR3 nucleotides read TGCGCCAGCAGCTGGGACAGAATATTGGATACGCAGTATTTT. The V call is TRBV5-1, the J call TRBJ2-3, with TRBD1 matching over 7 bases. With V trimmed by 3 bases and J by 6 bases, 7 bases remained unmatched. Germline assignment: CDR1 SGHRS and CDR2 YFSETQ. There are 14 residues in the CDR3.

V usage is TRBV9 and J usage is TRBJ2-2; TRBD2 aligns across 14 bases. Germline CDR1 SGDLS, CDR2 YYNGEE. The V gene end was trimmed by 0 bases and the J gene end by 7 bases; junction bases not matched to a gene: 5. The CDR3 is 17 amino acids. The CDR3 nucleotides are TGTGCCAGCAGCGTAGCGTCGGGACTAGCGGGAGACGGGGAGCTGTTTTTT. It encodes CASSVASGLAGDGELFF.

The J gene is TRBJ2-3, the V gene TRBV7-2; D is undetermined. Germline CDR1 SGHTA, CDR2 FQGNSA. V dropped 2 bases and J dropped 3 bases, with 15 bases sitting between them. The CDR3 loop spans 16 amino acids. The CDR3 sequence is CASSLNKADRTDTQYF. In DNA, the CDR3 is TGTGCCAGCAGCTTAAATAAGGCGGATCGGACAGATACGCAGTATTTT.

The V and J genes are TRBV5-1 and TRBJ2-7; 11 bases map to TRBD1. Per the germline V gene, CDR1 is SGHRS and CDR2 is YFSETQ. V lost 0 bases and J lost 3; bases outside the gene matches: 2. The CDR3 spans 15 residues. Written as DNA, the CDR3 is TGCGCCAGCAGCTTGGGGGGGACAGGGGGCTACGAGCAGTACTTC. Protein: CASSLGGTGGYEQYF. The full variable domain, rest sourced from reference TRBV5-1 and TRBJ2-7, is KAGVTQTPRYLIKTRGQQVTLSCSPISGHRSVSWYQQTPGQGLQFLFEYFSETQRNKGNFPGRFSGRQFSNSRSEMNVSTLELGDSALYLCASSLGGTGGYEQYFGPGTRLTVT.

This rearrangement joins TRBV18 to TRBJ2-7; D is undetermined. Germline loops: CDR1 KGHSH, CDR2 LQKENI. This CDR3 region has 11 residues. Trimming removed 4 bases from V and 3 bases from J, with 4 bases in between. CDR3 protein: CASSQNYEQYF. The CDR3 nucleotides read TGTGCCAGCTCACAAAACTACGAGCAGTACTTC.

This clone was seen a single time. The chain carries TRBV5-4 and TRBJ2-2; TRBD2 might be the D (5 bases). V was pared by 3 bases and J by 5 bases, with 14 bases between. The CDR3 covers 15 residues. Germline V gives CDR1 SGHNT, CDR2 YYREEE (reference sequence). In DNA, the CDR3 is TGTGCCAGCAGCTCCGTAGCAGGAGGAACCGGGGAGCTGTTTTTT. Translation gives CASSSVAGGTGELFF.

This sequence joins TRBV19 and TRBJ2-1; D is ambiguous. Trimming shortened V by 5 bases and J by 2 bases, and 13 bases separated the two germline ends. Germline CDR1 is LNHDA and CDR2 is SQIVND (reference sequence). The CDR3 has 15 amino acids. This CDR3 is CASSLDEQPYNEQFF. Here the CDR3 DNA reads TGTGCCAGTAGTTTGGACGAGCAACCCTACAATGAGCAGTTCTTC.

The chain uses TRBV7-9 and TRBJ1-2; D remains ambiguous. Trimming shortened V by 4 bases and J by 5 bases, and 14 bases separated the two germline ends. CDR3 length equals 14 residues. Per the germline V gene, CDR1 is SEHNR and CDR2 is FQNEAQ (reference sequence). CDR3 loop: CASSSTPAEYGYTF. As DNA, the CDR3 is TGTGCCAGCAGCTCGACCCCGGCGGAGTATGGCTACACCTTC.

The chain carries TRBV6-5 and TRBJ1-5; TRBD1 might be the D (5 bases). The CDR3 is 15 residues long. Trimming took 1 base from V and 3 from J, leaving 10 bases between them. Per the germline V gene, CDR1 is MNHEY and CDR2 is SVGAGI. DNA of the CDR3: TGTGCCAGCAGTTACTTGCAGGGACCCAATCAGCCCCAGCATTTT. Translated: CASSYLQGPNQPQHF.

This rearrangement joins TRBV28 to TRBJ2-1, with D unclear. Germline loops: CDR1 MDHEN, CDR2 SYDVKM. The CDR3 is 14 amino acids. Trimming took 6 bases from V and 6 from J, leaving 15 bases between them. The CDR3 DNA reads TGTGCCAGCAGAGGCCGTTCGCTTGGCAATGAGCAGTTCTTC. This codes for CASRGRSLGNEQFF.

The V and J genes are TRBV5-8 and TRBJ2-2; the match to TRBD1 covers 7 bases. Germline V gene sequence: CDR1 SGHTS, CDR2 YDEGEE. V gave up 5 bases and J gave up 10 bases; unmatched junction bases: 14. The CDR3 extends over 15 amino acids. The CDR3 region has the DNA TGTGCCAGCAGTTCTAGACAGGGTAGGAGAGAGGAGCTGTTTTTT. This sequence encodes CASSSRQGRREELFF.

CDR3 DNA sequence: TGTGCCGTCCAGGGCCTGAACACTGAAGCTTTCTTT. This translates into CAVQGLNTEAFF. The chain combines TRBV19 with TRBJ1-1; D is perhaps TRBD1 (5 bases). V was cut by 11 bases and J by 0 bases, with 10 bases left in between. CDR1 is LNHDA and CDR2 is SQIVND in the germline V gene (reference sequence). The CDR3 is 12 residues long. Full variable domain (missing parts from reference TRBV19 and TRBJ1-1): DGGITQSPKYLFRKEGQNVTLSCEQNLNHDAMYWYRQDPGQGLRLIYYSQIVNDFQKGDIAEGYSVSREKKESFPLTVTSAQKNPTAFYLCAVQGLNTEAFFGQGTRLTVV.

The chain joins TRBV29-1 to TRBJ2-3, with D tentatively TRBD1 (6 bases). CDR1 is SQVTM and CDR2 is ANQGSEA in the germline V gene. V was clipped by 4 bases and J by 4 bases, with 12 bases between them. CDR3 size: 13 residues. The CDR3 spells CSVAKTGADTQYF. The DNA for the CDR3 is TGCAGCGTTGCCAAGACAGGCGCAGATACGCAGTATTTT.

The rearrangement links TRBV7-2 to TRBJ2-7; 12 nucleotides agree with TRBD2. V gave up 1 base and J gave up 6 bases; unmatched junction bases: 4. Germline CDR1 and CDR2: SGHTA and FQGNSA. This CDR3 spans 15 amino acids. The CDR3, as DNA: TGTGCCAGCAGCTTAGAGGAGACTAGCGGGAGCGAGCAGTACTTC. It yields the protein CASSLEETSGSEQYF.

The J gene is TRBJ2-7, the V gene TRBV5-6; 7 bases match TRBD1. Germline assignment: CDR1 SGHDT and CDR2 YYEEEE. Germline trimming cut 4 bases from V and 0 bases from J; bases unmatched to any gene: 7. The CDR3 totals 15 residues. The DNA for the CDR3 is TGTGCCAGCAGCCGACCCGGGACAGACTCCTACGAGCAGTACTTC. This translates into CASSRPGTDSYEQYF.

This chain uses TRBV6-4 with TRBJ2-1, with TRBD2 as a possible D gene (6 bases). Germline CDR1 is MRHNA and CDR2 is SNTAGT. V was clipped by 0 bases and J by 9 bases, with 12 bases between them. The CDR3 covers 14 residues. CDR3 nucleotides: TGTGCCAGCAGTGACTCAATCTGGCGGGGTGAGCAGTTCTTC. Residues: CASSDSIWRGEQFF.

The chain links TRBV6-1 to TRBJ2-2; TRBD2 might be the D (6 bases). The germline V and J ends were trimmed by 6 bases and 8 bases, with 16 bases remaining between them. The CDR3 spans 14 residues. Germline V gene sequence: CDR1 MNHNS, CDR2 SASEGT. The CDR3 protein is CASRNQDGGGELFF. The CDR3 DNA is TGTGCCAGCAGGAACCAGGACGGGGGTGGGGAGCTGTTTTTT.

The V gene is TRBV7-2, the J gene TRBJ2-5, with D possibly TRBD2 on 7 matching bases. V was shortened by 7 bases and J by 4 bases, with 19 bases between the two germline ends. Germline lookup yields CDR1 SGHTA and CDR2 FQGNSA. This CDR3 has 15 amino acids. The CDR3 protein is CASTSGVGGLETQYF. The CDR3 nucleotides read TGTGCCAGCACCTCCGGGGTGGGGGGGCTAGAGACCCAGTACTTC.

This chain joins TRBV9 and TRBJ2-2; D gene ambiguous. Germline V gene sequence: CDR1 SGDLS, CDR2 YYNGEE. The CDR3 contains 14 residues. V lost 0 bases and J 6 bases, leaving 9 bases between the germline ends. The CDR3 region has the DNA TGTGCCAGCAGCGTAGCTTTGAGTTCCGGGGAGCTGTTTTTT. This gives the protein CASSVALSSGELFF.

This chain links TRBV29-1 with TRBJ2-7; the D is unclear. The germline V gene has CDR1 SQVTM and CDR2 ANQGSEA. Trimming removed 6 bases at V and 2 bases at J, with 11 bases between. The CDR3 extends over 12 amino acids. The CDR3 bases are TGCAGCGTGTTGCTGACCGCCTACGAGCAGTACTTC. Translation gives CSVLLTAYEQYF.

V is TRBV7-2 and J is TRBJ2-2; a weak D match, TRBD1 (6 bases). V gave up 3 bases and J gave up 2 bases, with 13 bases separating them. The CDR3 spans 16 residues. Germline assignment: CDR1 SGHTA and CDR2 FQGNSA. CDR3 sequence (DNA): TGTGCCAGCAGCTTTTCTGGACAGATTAACACCGGGGAGCTGTTTTTT. This encodes CASSFSGQINTGELFF.

V is TRBV18 and J is TRBJ1-1; tentatively, D is TRBD1 (5 bases). There are 14 residues in the CDR3. V was clipped by 3 bases and J by 4 bases, with 12 bases between them. Per the germline V gene, CDR1 is KGHSH and CDR2 is LQKENI. The CDR3, as DNA: TGTGCCAGCTCACCGTCGAACAGGTTCACTGAAGCTTTCTTT. It codes for CASSPSNRFTEAFF.

The rearrangement links TRBV27 to TRBJ2-7; no firm D call. Germline CDR1 and CDR2: MNHEY and SMNVEV (reference sequence). With 0 bases removed from V and 1 base from J, the gap between germline ends came to 16 bases. The CDR3 contains 17 residues. CDR3 DNA: TGTGCCAGCAGTTTATCGCCATCCAGGCAAGGTTCCTACGAGCAGTACTTC. Amino acids: CASSLSPSRQGSYEQYF.

The gene calls are TRBV18 and TRBJ2-1, with 7 bases aligning to TRBD2. This CDR3 contains 15 residues. Germline V lookup: CDR1 KGHSH, CDR2 LQKENI. After removal of 3 bases from V and 2 bases from J, the junction contained 4 bases not matched to a gene. For the CDR3, the DNA is TGTGCCAGCTCACCCCCCGGGACTACCTACAATGAGCAGTTCTTC. Translation: CASSPPGTTYNEQFF.